The 28 T cell receptor beta chains reported below all come from one sample, sequenced in a study of blood T cells in healthy people across ages. A J-beta primer mix and a sample-barcoded 5' primer were used in a second PCR of roughly 7 to 12 cycles. One entry per CDR3 protein results from TCRdb running MiXCR on the 5' RACE reads. Found here are 540,000 or so distinct CDR3 sequences, around half of them singletons; the top ten hold approximately 25%. Sequencing was done on a sample of blood. The origin of the receptors is an elderly man in good health.

Only a few counts were recorded for this clonotype. This sequence joins TRBV7-2 and TRBJ1-6; D might be TRBD1 (6 bases). Trimming took 0 bases from V and 6 from J, leaving 9 bases between them. CDR1 SGHTA and CDR2 FQGNSA come from the germline V gene. The CDR3 is made up of 15 amino acids. As DNA, the CDR3 is TGTGCCAGCAGCTTAGCGGGGGGCGGTAATTCACCCCTCCACTTT. It yields the protein CASSLAGGGNSPLHF.

This chain's CDR3 is CASSQGGTTSEQFF. CDR3 bases: TGTGCCAGCAGCCAAGGGGGGACTACTAGTGAGCAGTTCTTC. The V gene is TRBV3-1, the J gene TRBJ2-1, with 7 bases aligning to TRBD2. CDR1 is LGHDT and CDR2 is YNNKEL in the germline V gene (reference sequence). V shed 1 base, J shed 9 bases, and the junction held 6 bases outside the gene matches. The CDR3 sequence is 14 residues long.

The chain employs TRBV5-1 and TRBJ2-5; weak D call: TRBD1 (5 bases). This CDR3 is 15 amino acids long. V gave up 4 bases and J gave up 3 bases, with 16 bases separating them. The germline gives CDR1 SGHRS, CDR2 YFSETQ. As DNA, the CDR3 is TGCGCCAGCAGCGCACAGGTCGGAGTAAAAGAGACCCAGTACTTC. Its translation: CASSAQVGVKETQYF. Full variable domain (missing parts from reference TRBV5-1 and TRBJ2-5): KAGVTQTPRYLIKTRGQQVTLSCSPISGHRSVSWYQQTPGQGLQFLFEYFSETQRNKGNFPGRFSGRQFSNSRSEMNVSTLELGDSALYLCASSAQVGVKETQYFGPGTRLLVL.

This chain connects TRBV5-1 to TRBJ2-5; possibly TRBD2 for D (6 bases). Germline V CDR1 and CDR2: SGHRS, YFSETQ. The CDR3 spans 14 residues. Trimming left V 3 bases short and J 2 bases short, with 11 bases between. CDR3 amino acids: CASSWGLDQETQYF. The CDR3 nucleotides are TGCGCCAGCAGCTGGGGACTTGATCAAGAGACCCAGTACTTC.

The chain has TRBV24-1 and TRBJ1-2; D is unclear. Per the germline V gene, CDR1 is KGHDR and CDR2 is SFDVKD. The V and J ends lost 5 bases and 4 bases respectively, with 10 bases between them. The CDR3 totals 13 residues. In DNA form, the CDR3 reads TGTGCCACCAGTGGATCAGGTGGCTATGGCTACACCTTC. Residues: CATSGSGGYGYTF.

Turning to this clonotype: One junction end does not reproduce the germline sequence, and a read error may be involved. The chain links TRBV7-9 to TRBJ1-2; D is uncertain. Germline V CDR1 and CDR2: SEHNR, FQNEAQ (reference sequence). This CDR3 spans 14 amino acids. As DNA, the CDR3 is TGTGCCAGCAGCTTAAGGAGGCAGAACTCTGGCTACACCTTC. It codes for CASSLRRQNSGYTF. Using reference TRBV7-9 and TRBJ1-2 for the parts outside the CDR3, the full variable domain is DTGVSQNPRHKITKRGQNVTFRCDPISEHNRLYWYRQTLGQGPEFLTYFQNEAQLEKSRLLSDRFSAERPKGSFSTLEIQRTEQGDSAMYLCASSLRRQNSGYTFGSGTRLTVV.

The chain couples TRBV20-1 to TRBJ2-2; D is ambiguous. V lost 4 bases and J lost 7, with 13 bases in between. CDR3 length equals 13 residues. Germline-derived CDR1 and CDR2 are DFQATT and SNEGSKA (reference sequence). This chain's CDR3 is CSAKQTVNGELFF. CDR3 DNA: TGCAGTGCTAAACAGACGGTTAACGGGGAGCTGTTTTTT.

Comments on this clonotype: A read error is possible here, since a much larger clone lies one base away. The chain joins TRBV6-5 to TRBJ1-6; a weak D match, TRBD1 (6 bases). The V gene's germline CDR1 is MNHEY and CDR2 SVGAGI. The CDR3 runs 14 residues. Trimming shortened V by 7 bases and J by 7 bases, and 14 bases separated the two germline ends. CDR3 bases: TGTGCCAGCACCATGGGCAGGGGAAATTCACCCCTCCACTTT. Residues: CASTMGRGNSPLHF.

V and J are TRBV3-1 and TRBJ1-2, with 7 bases identical to TRBD1. The germline V gene has CDR1 LGHDT and CDR2 YNNKEL (reference sequence). This CDR3 is built from 14 residues. Losses at the gene ends were 2 bases for V and 6 bases for J; bases not matched to a gene: 6. CDR3 sequence reads: CASSQMGQLHGYTF. The CDR3 coding sequence is TGTGCCAGCAGCCAAATGGGACAGCTTCATGGCTACACCTTC.

This clonotype was seen only a few times. This chain links TRBV30 with TRBJ2-1; D gene uncertain. There are 11 residues in the CDR3. Germline lookup yields CDR1 GTSNPN and CDR2 SVGIG (reference sequence). V gave up 5 bases and J gave up 8 bases, with 10 bases separating them. CDR3 region: CAWSARHEQFF. The CDR3 DNA reads as TGTGCCTGGTCAGCGAGGCATGAGCAGTTCTTC.

This rearrangement joins TRBV29-1 to TRBJ2-3; D unresolved. Germline V gene lookup returns CDR1 SQVTM and CDR2 ANQGSEA. V lost 3 bases, J lost 0 bases, and 13 bases lay in between. This CDR3 spans 15 amino acids. The CDR3 bases are TGCAGCGTTGAGAGCACGATCCTAAGCACAGATACGCAGTATTTT. This sequence encodes CSVESTILSTDTQYF.

This clonotype was seen a few times. V gene TRBV12-3 or TRBV12-4 combines with J gene TRBJ2-5; 7 nucleotides agree with TRBD1. V trimming: 3 bases; J trimming: 6 bases; junction bases outside the gene matches: 4. The CDR3 sequence is 13 residues long. CDR3 bases: TGTGCCAGCAGTTTCACAGGGGCACAGACCCAGTACTTC. Residues: CASSFTGAQTQYF.

This clonotype was seen a handful of times. The rearrangement uses TRBV6-5 and TRBJ2-5; 7 bases are shared with TRBD1. This CDR3 comprises 13 residues. After removal of 6 bases from V and 1 base from J, the junction contained 2 bases not matched to a gene. Germline CDR1 is MNHEY and CDR2 is SVGAGI. The CDR3 bases are TGTGCCAGCAGGTCAGGGGGCCAAGAGACCCAGTACTTC. Its protein is CASRSGGQETQYF.

This clonotype has more than one count but fewer than ten. The rearrangement links TRBV29-1 to TRBJ2-5, with a tentative D call TRBD1 (5 bases). Per the germline V gene, CDR1 is SQVTM and CDR2 is ANQGSEA. V was clipped by 2 bases and J by 11 bases, with 15 bases between them. This CDR3 contains 12 residues. The CDR3 reads CSVELDVDIQYF. CDR3 bases: TGCAGCGTTGAATTAGATGTGGACATACAGTACTTC.

The chain combines TRBV6-2 or TRBV6-3 with TRBJ2-7; no reliable D call. Trimming removed 4 bases from V and 10 bases from J, with 20 bases in between. CDR3 size: 14 residues. The V gene's germline CDR1 is MNHEY and CDR2 SVGEGT. DNA for the CDR3: TGTGCCAGCAGTTCGTACTTCCAAGAGAAAACCCAGTACTTC. It encodes CASSSYFQEKTQYF.

The rearrangement joins TRBV18 to TRBJ2-4, with a weak D call TRBD2 (5 bases). CDR3 length equals 14 residues. V lost 2 bases and J lost 8, with 13 bases in between. CDR1 is KGHSH, CDR2 LQKENI, per germline. CDR3 nucleotide sequence: TGTGCCAGCTCACCATTCGGGGAATGGGACATTCAGTACTTC. Translated, it gives CASSPFGEWDIQYF.

This clonotype was seen only a few times. The chain links TRBV12-3 or TRBV12-4 to TRBJ2-3, with D perhaps TRBD2 (6 bases). Trimming removed 7 bases from V and 1 base from J, with 15 bases in between. This CDR3 is 15 amino acids long. For the CDR3, the DNA is TGTGCCAGCACCCCAGGAGGGCAGGGCACAGATACGCAGTATTTT. Its translation: CASTPGGQGTDTQYF.

This chain connects TRBV5-5 to TRBJ2-1; possibly TRBD1 or TRBD2 for D (5 bases each). CDR1 and CDR2 from the germline V gene are SGHKS and YYEKEE (reference sequence). This CDR3 has 15 residues. Deletions cut 0 bases from V and 6 bases from J, with 13 bases between. CDR3 in DNA: TGTGCCAGCAGCTTGGCTGGGTCGAGGGGCAATGAGCAGTTCTTC. This gives the protein CASSLAGSRGNEQFF.

The rearrangement links TRBV14 to TRBJ2-7, with 9 bases lining up with TRBD2. The germline V gene has CDR1 SGHDN and CDR2 FVKESK. The CDR3 loop spans 14 amino acids. The junction had 7 bases not matched to a gene; V was cut back by 3 bases and J by 7 bases. The CDR3 bases are TGTGCCAGCAGCCAGGGACTAGCTTTAAATGAGCAGTACTTC. Translated, it gives CASSQGLALNEQYF.

This clonotype was detected only a few times. The rearrangement uses TRBV20-1 and TRBJ1-6, with TRBD1 as a possible D gene (5 bases). CDR3 length: 12 amino acids. V dropped 3 bases and J dropped 9 bases, with 9 bases sitting between them. CDR1 is DFQATT, CDR2 SNEGSKA, per germline (reference sequence). The CDR3 here is CSASTGGSPLHF. In DNA, the CDR3 is TGCAGTGCTAGCACTGGGGGTTCACCCCTCCACTTT.

The table lists this clonotype with many counts. This chain links TRBV6-6 with TRBJ2-7; a weak D match, TRBD1 (6 bases). V lost 0 bases and J lost 2, with 11 bases in between. The V gene's germline CDR1 is MNHNY and CDR2 SVGAGI (reference sequence). This CDR3 has 15 residues. The CDR3: CASSYSPGQTYEQYF. CDR3 DNA: TGTGCCAGCAGTTACTCTCCCGGACAGACCTACGAGCAGTACTTC.

The J gene is TRBJ2-3, the V gene TRBV29-1; 12 bases fit TRBD1. Germline V CDR1 and CDR2: SQVTM, ANQGSEA. The CDR3 length is 14 residues. J was trimmed by 4 bases and V by 8 bases; bases with no gene match: 7. Written as DNA, the CDR3 is TGCAGCATACCGGGACAGGGGGCGGCAGATACGCAGTATTTT. It specifies CSIPGQGAADTQYF.

This clonotype showed up just once. For the CDR3, the DNA is TGCGCCAGCAGTCTCCACCCGGGGGGGCCAGGAAACACCATATATTTT. Amino acids: CASSLHPGGPGNTIYF. The chain is built from TRBV10-2 and TRBJ1-3, with D possibly matching TRBD1 (6 bases). The V end was cut by 5 bases, the J end by 4 bases, with 18 bases between. CDR3 length equals 16 residues. Germline V gene data show CDR1 as WSHSY and CDR2 as SAAADI.

The chain combines TRBV10-3 with TRBJ2-7; TRBD1 might be the D (6 bases). Deletions cut 6 bases from V and 0 bases from J, with 18 bases between. The CDR3 sequence is 16 residues long. Per germline, CDR1 ENHRY and CDR2 SYGVKD. CDR3 in amino acids: CAIRDFGQSSSYEQYF. DNA of the CDR3: TGTGCCATCAGGGACTTCGGACAGTCCAGCTCCTACGAGCAGTACTTC.

This clonotype was recorded once. The chain employs TRBV7-2 and TRBJ2-3; a possible D gene is TRBD2 (6 bases). This CDR3 region has 16 residues. Deletions cut 2 bases from V and 1 base from J, with 13 bases between. From germline, CDR1 is SGHTA and CDR2 FQGNSA. The CDR3 reads CASSLRWDFGTDTQYF. CDR3 coding DNA: TGTGCCAGCAGCTTAAGATGGGACTTTGGCACAGATACGCAGTATTTT.

The V call is TRBV7-2, the J call TRBJ1-6; TRBD1 matches 8 bases. J was trimmed by 14 bases and V by 6 bases; bases with no gene match: 12. This CDR3 is built from 14 residues. Germline assignment: CDR1 SGHTA and CDR2 FQGNSA. The CDR3 here is CASRQLGQVRALHF. The CDR3, as DNA: TGTGCCAGCAGACAATTGGGACAGGTTAGGGCCCTCCACTTT.

The rearrangement links TRBV4-1 to TRBJ2-1, with 10 nucleotides matching TRBD2. The CDR3 length is 16 residues. The germline V gene encodes CDR1 MGHRA and CDR2 YSYEKL. V dropped 4 bases and J dropped 5; count of bases not matched to a gene: 8. This CDR3 reads CASSRHLAGEDNEQFF. CDR3 DNA: TGCGCCAGCAGCCGTCATCTAGCGGGGGAGGACAATGAGCAGTTCTTC.

The table lists this clonotype with a few counts. The V and J genes are TRBV4-3 and TRBJ2-3; D is uncertain. The germline V gene has CDR1 LGHNA and CDR2 YSLEER. The germline V and J ends were trimmed by 4 bases and 6 bases, with 11 bases remaining between them. The CDR3 totals 13 residues. In DNA form, the CDR3 reads TGCGCCAGCAGCCGGCGGACGGGCGATACGCAGTATTTT. Translation: CASSRRTGDTQYF.